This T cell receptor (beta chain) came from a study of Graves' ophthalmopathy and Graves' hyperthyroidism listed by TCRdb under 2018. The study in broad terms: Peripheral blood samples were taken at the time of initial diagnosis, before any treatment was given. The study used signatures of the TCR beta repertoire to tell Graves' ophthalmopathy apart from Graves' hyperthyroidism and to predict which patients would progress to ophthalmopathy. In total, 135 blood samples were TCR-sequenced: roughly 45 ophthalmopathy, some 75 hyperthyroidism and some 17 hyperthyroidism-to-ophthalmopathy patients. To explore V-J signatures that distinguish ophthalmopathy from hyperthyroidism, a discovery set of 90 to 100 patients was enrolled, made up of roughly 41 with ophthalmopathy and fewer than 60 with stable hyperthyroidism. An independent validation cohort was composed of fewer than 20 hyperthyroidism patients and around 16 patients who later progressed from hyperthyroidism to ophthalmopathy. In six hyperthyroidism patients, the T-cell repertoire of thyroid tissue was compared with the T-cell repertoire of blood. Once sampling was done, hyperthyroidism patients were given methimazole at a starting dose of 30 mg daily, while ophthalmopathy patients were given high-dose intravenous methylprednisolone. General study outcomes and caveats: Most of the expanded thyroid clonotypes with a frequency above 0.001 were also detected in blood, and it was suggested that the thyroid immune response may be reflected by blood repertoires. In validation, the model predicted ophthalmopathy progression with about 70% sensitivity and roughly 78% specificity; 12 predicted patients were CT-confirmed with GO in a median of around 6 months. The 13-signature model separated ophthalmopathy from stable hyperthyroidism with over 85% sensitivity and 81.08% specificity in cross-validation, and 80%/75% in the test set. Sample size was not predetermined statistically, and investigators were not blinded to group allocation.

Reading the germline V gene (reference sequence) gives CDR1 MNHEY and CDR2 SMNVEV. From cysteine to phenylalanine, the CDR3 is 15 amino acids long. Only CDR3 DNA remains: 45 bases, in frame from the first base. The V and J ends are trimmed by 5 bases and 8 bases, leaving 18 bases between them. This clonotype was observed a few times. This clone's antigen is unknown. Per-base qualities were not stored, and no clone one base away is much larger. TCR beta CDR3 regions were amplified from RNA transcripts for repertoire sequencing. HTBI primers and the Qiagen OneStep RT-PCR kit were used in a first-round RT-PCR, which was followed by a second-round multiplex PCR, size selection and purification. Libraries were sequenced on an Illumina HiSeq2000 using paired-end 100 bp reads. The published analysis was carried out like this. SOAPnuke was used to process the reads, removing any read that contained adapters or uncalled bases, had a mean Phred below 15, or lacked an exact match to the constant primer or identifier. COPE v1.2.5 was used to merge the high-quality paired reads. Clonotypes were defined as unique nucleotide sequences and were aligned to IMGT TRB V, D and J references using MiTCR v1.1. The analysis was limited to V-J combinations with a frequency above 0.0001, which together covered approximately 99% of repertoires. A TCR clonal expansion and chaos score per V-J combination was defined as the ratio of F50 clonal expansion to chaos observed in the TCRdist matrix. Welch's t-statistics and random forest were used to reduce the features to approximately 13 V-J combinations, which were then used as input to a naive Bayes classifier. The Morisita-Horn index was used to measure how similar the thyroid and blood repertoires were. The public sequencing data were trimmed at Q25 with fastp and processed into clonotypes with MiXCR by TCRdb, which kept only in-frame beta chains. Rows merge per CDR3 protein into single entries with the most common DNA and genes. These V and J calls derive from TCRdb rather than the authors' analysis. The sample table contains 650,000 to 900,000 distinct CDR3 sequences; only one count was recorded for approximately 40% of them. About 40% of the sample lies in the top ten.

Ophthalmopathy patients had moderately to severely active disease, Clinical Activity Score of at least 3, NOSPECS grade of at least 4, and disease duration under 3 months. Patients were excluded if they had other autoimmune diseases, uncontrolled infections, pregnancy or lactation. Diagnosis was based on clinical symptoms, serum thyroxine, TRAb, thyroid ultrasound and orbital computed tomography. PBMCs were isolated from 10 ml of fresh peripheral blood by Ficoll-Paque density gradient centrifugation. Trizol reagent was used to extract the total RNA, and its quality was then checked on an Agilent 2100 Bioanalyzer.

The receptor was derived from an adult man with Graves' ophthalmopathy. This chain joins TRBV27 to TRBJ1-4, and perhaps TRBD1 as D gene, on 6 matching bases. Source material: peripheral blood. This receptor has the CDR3 CASSTLTGGEEKLFF. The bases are TGTGCCAGCAGTACCCTGACAGGAGGTGAGGAAAAACTGTTTTTT.